Listed below are T cell receptor beta chains from one sample, sequenced in a study of blood T cell repertoires in COVID-19. Clones were read by immunoSEQ multiplex PCR, and TCRdb kept only the in-frame ones, dropping some. The sample consists of about 250,000 clones, 85% to 90% of them appearing once. Sequencing used PBMCs or T cells enriched from blood (not recorded which). The receptor set was obtained from a man between 35 and 55 years old who had recovered from COVID-19. Each CDR3 is given with its conserved first and last residue. A D gene is named only where the DNA matches it firmly. Rows give clone size only sometimes, using once, few, many, or a class for an expanded clone.

V gene	D gene	J gene	clone size	CDR3 DNA	CDR3 protein
TRBV7-2	NA	TRBJ1-3	NA	TGTGCCAGCAGCTTTGGGACTAGAGCTTCCTCTGGAAACACCATATATTTT	CASSFGTRASSGNTIYF
TRBV7-3	TRBD1	TRBJ1-5	few	TGTGCCAGCAGCTCCGACAGGGGTGAGCCCCAGCATTTT	CASSSDRGEPQHF
TRBV27	NA	TRBJ1-2	NA	TGTGCCAGCAGTTTATCCCCTTCTCATCGTTGGAGCTATGGCTACACCTTC	CASSLSPSHRWSYGYTF
TRBV2	NA	TRBJ1-5	NA	TGTGCCAGCACGCGAGCTGTTTATCAGCCCCAGCATTTT	CASTRAVYQPQHF
TRBV3-1/TRBV3-2	TRBD1	TRBJ2-7	NA	TGTGCCAGCAGCCGGGGACAGGGAGGCTCTTTCTACGAGCAGTACTTC	CASSRGQGGSFYEQYF
TRBV5-1	TRBD1	TRBJ1-1	NA	TGCGCCAGCAGCTGGACAGGGGCCTGGAACACTGAAGCTTTCTTT	CASSWTGAWNTEAFF
TRBV5-5	TRBD1	TRBJ1-6	NA	TGTGCCAGCAGCGCGGGGACAGGGGCATTGAATTCACCCCTCCACTTT	CASSAGTGALNSPLHF
TRBV18	TRBD1	TRBJ1-3	once	TGTGCCAGCTCACCCCGGGACAGCTCTGGAAACACCATATATTTT	CASSPRDSSGNTIYF
TRBV10-3	TRBD1	TRBJ2-2	NA	TGTGCCACCGGGACAGGGGGCACCGGGGAGCTGTTTTTT	CATGTGGTGELFF
TRBV5-1	TRBD1	TRBJ2-1	once	TGCGCCAGCAGCTTGGATCAGGGGGCCGTGTGGCCCTACAATGAGCAGTTCTTC	CASSLDQGAVWPYNEQFF
TRBV18	TRBD1	TRBJ1-6	NA	TGTGCCAGCTCACCAACGACAGGGGATAATTCACCCCTCCACTTT	CASSPTTGDNSPLHF
TRBV7-8	NA	TRBJ1-5	NA	TGTGCCAGCAGCTTGATATCCATTCGGGGGGCCGATCAGCCCCAGCATTTT	CASSLISIRGADQPQHF
TRBV5-1	NA	TRBJ2-5	NA	TGCGCCAGCAGCCCGGAGGGACTGGCGGGAGAGACCCAGTACTTC	CASSPEGLAGETQYF
TRBV7-9	TRBD1	TRBJ1-1	NA	TGTGCCAGCAGCCCCGAAACAGGGGGCACTGAAGCTTTCTTT	CASSPETGGTEAFF
TRBV3-1/TRBV3-2	TRBD1	TRBJ1-2	NA	TGTGCCAGCAGTTCCGGACAGGGAAGAGGTAACTATGGCTACACCTTC	CASSSGQGRGNYGYTF
TRBV19	TRBD1	TRBJ2-5	NA	TGTGCCACCTGGGTAGGGGACAGTCAAGAGACCCAGTACTTC	CATWVGDSQETQYF
TRBV5-1	TRBD2	TRBJ2-1	once	TGCGCCAGCAGCTCGGGGACTAGCGGAAACAATGAGCAGTTCTTC	CASSSGTSGNNEQFF
TRBV11-2	TRBD2	TRBJ2-3	once	TGTGCCAGCAGCTTAGAAGGCATAGCGGGGGGTGACCCAGATACGCAGTATTTT	CASSLEGIAGGDPDTQYF
TRBV7-2	NA	TRBJ2-5	many	TGTGCCAGCAGCTTAGTCGTGTCTATTCAAGAGACCCAGTACTTC	CASSLVVSIQETQYF
TRBV27	TRBD2	TRBJ2-7	once	TGTGCCAGCAGTCCGGGGGGGGACGAGCAGTACTTC	CASSPGGDEQYF
TRBV6-5	NA	TRBJ2-7	NA	TGTGCCAGCTCCCTATCCGGGAGAACCTACGAGCAGTACTTC	CASSLSGRTYEQYF
TRBV11-3	TRBD1	TRBJ1-1	NA	TGTGCCAGCAGCTTAATTCGACAGGGGGCGTTGAACACTGAAGCTTTCTTT	CASSLIRQGALNTEAFF
TRBV27	NA	TRBJ2-1	NA	TGTGCCAGCAGTTTGTCCCCCTCCTGGAGTAATGAGCAGTTCTTC	CASSLSPSWSNEQFF
TRBV19	NA	TRBJ2-5	NA	TGTGCCAGTACAGAGGCCGACGGGGTTCAAGAGACCCAGTACTTC	CASTEADGVQETQYF
TRBV28	NA	TRBJ1-4	once	TGTGCCAGCAGTTCCGGGGGGTTAGGGGAAAAACTGTTTTTT	CASSSGGLGEKLFF
TRBV23-1	NA	TRBJ1-3	NA	TGCGCCAGCAGTCATTGTACAGCGGACTCTGGAAACACCATATATTTT	CASSHCTADSGNTIYF
TRBV2	TRBD2	TRBJ2-1	once	TGTGCCAGCAGTGAGGGACTAGCGGAGATCAATGAGCAGTTCTTC	CASSEGLAEINEQFF
TRBV7-3	TRBD1	TRBJ1-2	NA	TGTGCCAGCAGCCTTACGGGACAGGGAGATGGGGATGGCTACACCTTC	CASSLTGQGDGDGYTF
TRBV10-3	NA	TRBJ2-7	NA	TGTGCCATCAGTGCGTCTAGCTCTAACGAGCAGTACTTC	CAISASSSNEQYF
TRBV10-3	NA	TRBJ2-1	NA	TGTGCCATCGGTGGGGCCCCCTACAATGAGCAGTTCTTC	CAIGGAPYNEQFF
TRBV6-1	NA	TRBJ2-1	NA	TGTGCCAGCAGTGAGGCCCAGGGGATCGGTGAGCAGTTCTTC	CASSEAQGIGEQFF
TRBV2	TRBD1	TRBJ1-4	NA	TGTGCCAGCAGGGACAGGCCTAATGAAAAACTGTTTTTT	CASRDRPNEKLFF
TRBV30	NA	TRBJ2-3	NA	TGTGCCTGGAGTGTTTTTCTAGCCAGCACAGATACGCAGTATTTT	CAWSVFLASTDTQYF
TRBV6-5	TRBD1	TRBJ2-7	NA	TGTGCCAGCGGACAGGGGGCATCCTACGAGCAGTACTTC	CASGQGASYEQYF
TRBV2	NA	TRBJ2-7	NA	TGTGCCAGCCGTTACCCCCCGGGACTGACCTCCTACGAGCAGTACTTC	CASRYPPGLTSYEQYF
TRBV6-5	NA	TRBJ2-4	once	TGTGCCAGCAGGAAACAGGGAGCTGGGAACATTCAGTACTTC	CASRKQGAGNIQYF
TRBV19	NA	TRBJ1-2	once	TGTGCCAGTAGTGCACGACCCAGGGATGGCTACACCTTC	CASSARPRDGYTF
TRBV9	TRBD1	TRBJ2-7	NA	TGTGCCAGCAGCGTAGCTGGGACAGGGGACGAGCAGTACTTC	CASSVAGTGDEQYF
TRBV28	NA	TRBJ2-1	NA	TGTGCCAGCGAAAGAGGCCCCTTCTCCTACAATGAGCAGTTCTTC	CASERGPFSYNEQFF
TRBV11-2	NA	TRBJ2-1	NA	TGTGCCAGCAGCTCCTACCAGGGGCATCCCTACAATGAGCAGTTCTTC	CASSSYQGHPYNEQFF
TRBV5-1	TRBD1	TRBJ1-6	few	TGCGCCAGCAGCTTGGCCGTAGGGACAGGCGCTTCACCCCTCCACTTT	CASSLAVGTGASPLHF
TRBV13	TRBD1	TRBJ2-7	NA	TGTGCCAGCAGCTCCGGACAGGTATCCTACGAGCAGTACTTC	CASSSGQVSYEQYF
TRBV7-8	TRBD2	TRBJ2-1	NA	TGTGCCAGCAGCCCAAGTCCGGGACTAGCCATTTACAATGAGCAGTTCTTC	CASSPSPGLAIYNEQFF
TRBV3-1/TRBV3-2	NA	TRBJ2-1	NA	TGTGCCAGCAGCCCGTCTTTCGGGACTCCTCTCGATGAGCAGTTCTTC	CASSPSFGTPLDEQFF
TRBV29-1	TRBD1	TRBJ2-1	NA	TGCAGCGTTGGCGAGGTGACAGGGGAATTGCAGTTCTTC	CSVGEVTGELQFF
TRBV5-1	NA	TRBJ1-3	NA	TGCGCCAGCAGCTTGGGACAGTTTTTTGGAAACACCATATATTTT	CASSLGQFFGNTIYF
TRBV13	TRBD2	TRBJ2-1	NA	TGTGCCAGCAGCTTAGCTAGCGGGGGTTTCAATGAGCAGTTCTTC	CASSLASGGFNEQFF
TRBV18	NA	TRBJ1-3	NA	TGTGCCAGCTCAACAGGAAACACCATATATTTT	CASSTGNTIYF
TRBV18	NA	TRBJ2-3	NA	TGTGCCAGCTCACAGAGTACTTCAACCATAGATACGCAGTATTTT	CASSQSTSTIDTQYF
TRBV5-1	NA	TRBJ2-5	NA	TGCGCCAGCAGCTTGGTCCCCGGGGAAGAGACCCAGTACTTC	CASSLVPGEETQYF